This T cell receptor beta chain was sequenced in a study of vaccination and CD4 T cells after COVID-19. Whole-study results and caveats: For convalescent patients, 304 of the 307 vaccine-specific clones analyzed were classified as spike mono-reactive. The analysis of convalescent patients involved relatively few individuals and lacked early post-infection timepoints.

A note on this clonotype: The antigen remains unidentified.

The assay that was used to sequence DNA from cultured CD4+ T cells was the Oncomine TCR Beta short-read assay. MiXCR, applied by TCRdb to the PCR reads, yields one record per CDR3 protein. The repertoire holds about 13,000 distinct CDR3 sequences, with 50% to 65% as singletons. Treatment here: approximately 9-day PBMC culture with coronavirus spike peptide pools or control peptides (ViraFEST assay). Under the ViraFEST approach, antigen-specific T cells were expanded with peptide pools and TCRs subsequently sequenced. At both days 3 and 7, half the medium was replaced with fresh IL-2 medium. Germline CDR1 is DFQATT and CDR2 is SNEGSKA (reference sequence). V gave up 3 bases and J gave up 4 bases; unmatched junction bases: 13. The length of the CDR3 is 17 residues.

The sample was CD4+ T cells from blood, cultured in vitro. This clonotype was obtained from a human donor who had recovered from COVID-19. The V gene is TRBV20-1, the J gene TRBJ2-3; TRBD2 matches 10 bases. The CDR3 here is CSARGDFLAGASDTQYF. CDR3 coding DNA: TGCAGTGCTAGGGGGGACTTTCTAGCGGGAGCCTCAGATACGCAGTATTTT.